Sequencing of this TCR beta chain was carried out in a study of blood T cell repertoires in COVID-19. Study at large: Collection of acute and convalescent COVID-19 samples took place in the United States, Italy and Spain. T cells, B-cell-depleted T cells, or PBMCs provided the cDNA or gDNA that served as material.

Germline V lookup: CDR1 LGHNA, CDR2 YSLEER. The CDR3 runs to 15 residues. V was shortened by 0 bases and J by 5 bases, with 13 bases between the two germline ends. As originally analysed: Scientists estimated how many nucleated cells there were by amplifying reference gene primers. Some clones are missing from TCRdb's copy, which holds only in-frame ones; the method was immunoSEQ multiplex PCR. The V and J calls and clone size come from that table; D and trimming were worked out from the DNA. Of about 50,000 clones listed, roughly 89% are singletons. The sequenced material came from peripheral blood. This rearrangement joins TRBV4-3 to TRBJ1-1, with D possibly matching TRBD1 (5 bases). The origin of this receptor is a woman aged 55-69 years with COVID-19, enrolled during active disease. The DNA of the CDR3 is TGCGCCAGCAGCCAAGATACCGGGGGAGGAACTGAAGCTTTCTTT. Translating it yields CASSQDTGGGTEAFF.